This T cell receptor beta chain is drawn from a study of human T cells and chemical hapten exposure. Across the whole study: Researchers reported sensitizing a 2 cm by 2 cm upper inner arm skin site with 2% DPC. Study outcomes and limitations: Correlating positively with patch test score were the PT1 expanded TCR counts.

As concerns this clonotype: Its specificity is not known.

The time point: patch test 3, about 24 weeks after DPC sensitization. Treatment specified: therapeutic diphenylcyclopropenone sensitization with weekly scalp DPC. The donor pool consisted of alopecia patients aged 18 to 70 years, considered suitable for DPC. The CDR3 extends over 15 amino acids. Deletions cut 2 bases from V and 0 bases from J, with 9 bases between. The V gene's germline CDR1 is WSHSY and CDR2 SAAADI. Attachment of unique molecular identifiers to individual cDNA molecules was performed in the library. From the RACE reads, TCRdb called clonotypes with MiXCR, one entry per CDR3 protein. The data show roughly 130,000 distinct CDR3 sequences, about 10% seen once.

This specimen was whole blood, taken in connection with sensitization to the hapten diphenylcyclopropenone (DPC). This receptor was identified in a woman aged 50 to 65 with alopecia areata. Some clones in this sample may be carry-over from other donors' samples. The chain is built from TRBV10-2 and TRBJ2-3, with TRBD2 as a possible D gene (6 bases). The CDR3 reads CASSEISGSTDTQYF. CDR3 in DNA: TGCGCCAGCAGTGAGATAAGCGGGAGCACAGATACGCAGTATTTT.